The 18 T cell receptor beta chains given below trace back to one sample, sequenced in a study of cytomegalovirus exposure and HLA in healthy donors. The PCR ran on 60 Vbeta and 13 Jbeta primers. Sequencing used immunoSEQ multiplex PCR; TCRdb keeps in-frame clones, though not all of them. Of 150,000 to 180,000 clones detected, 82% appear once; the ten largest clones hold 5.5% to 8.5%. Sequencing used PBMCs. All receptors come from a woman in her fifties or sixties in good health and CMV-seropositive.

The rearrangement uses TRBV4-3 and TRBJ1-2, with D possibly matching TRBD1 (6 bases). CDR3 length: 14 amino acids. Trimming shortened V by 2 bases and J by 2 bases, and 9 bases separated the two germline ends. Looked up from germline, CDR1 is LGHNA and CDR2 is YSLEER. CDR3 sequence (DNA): TGCGCCAGCAGCCAACAGACAGGCAACTATGGCTACACCTTC. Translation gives CASSQQTGNYGYTF.

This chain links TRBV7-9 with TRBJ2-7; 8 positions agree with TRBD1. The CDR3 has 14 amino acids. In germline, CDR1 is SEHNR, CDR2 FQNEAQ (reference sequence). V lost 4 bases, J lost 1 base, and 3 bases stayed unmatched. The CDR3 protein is CASSSGTGSYEQYF. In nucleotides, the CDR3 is TGTGCCAGCAGCTCGGGGACAGGTTCCTACGAGCAGTACTTC.

The CDR3 spells CASSLSPGSGANVLTF. In DNA, the CDR3 is TGTGCCAGCTCACTATCCCCAGGGTCCGGGGCCAACGTCCTGACTTTC. V gene TRBV18 combines with J gene TRBJ2-6, with TRBD1 as a possible D gene (5 bases). V dropped 4 bases and J dropped 4 bases, with 14 bases sitting between them. The CDR3 is made up of 16 amino acids. From germline, CDR1 is KGHSH and CDR2 LQKENI.

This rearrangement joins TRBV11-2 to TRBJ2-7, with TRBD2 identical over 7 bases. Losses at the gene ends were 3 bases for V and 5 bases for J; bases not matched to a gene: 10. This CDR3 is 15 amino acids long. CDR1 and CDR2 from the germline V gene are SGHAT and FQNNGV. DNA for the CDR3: TGTGCCAGCAGCTTGACGATCGGGGGGTTGGACGAGCAGTACTTC. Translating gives CASSLTIGGLDEQYF.

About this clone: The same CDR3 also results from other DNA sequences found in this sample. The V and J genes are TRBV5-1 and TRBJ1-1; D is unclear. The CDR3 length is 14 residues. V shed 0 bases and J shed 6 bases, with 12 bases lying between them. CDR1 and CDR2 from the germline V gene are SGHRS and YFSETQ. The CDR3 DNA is TGCGCCAGCAGCTTGGGGGAAGGCGGGTCTGAAGCTTTCTTT. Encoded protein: CASSLGEGGSEAFF.

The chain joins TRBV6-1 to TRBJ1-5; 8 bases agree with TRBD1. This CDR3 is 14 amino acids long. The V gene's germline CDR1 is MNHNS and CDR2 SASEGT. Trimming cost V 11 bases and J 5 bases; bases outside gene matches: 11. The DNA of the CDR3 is TGTGCCGGCGGGATAGACAGGGGTGATCAGCCCCAGCATTTT. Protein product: CAGGIDRGDQPQHF.

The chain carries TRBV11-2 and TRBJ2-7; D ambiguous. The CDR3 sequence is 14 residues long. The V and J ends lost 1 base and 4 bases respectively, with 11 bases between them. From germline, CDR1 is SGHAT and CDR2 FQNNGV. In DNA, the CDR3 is TGTGCCAGCAGCTTAGCCAACACCCTGTACGAGCAGTACTTC. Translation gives CASSLANTLYEQYF.

The CDR3 nucleotides read TGTGCCAGCAGCCCTGGACAGGGGAACACTGAAGCTTTCTTT. It translates to CASSPGQGNTEAFF. The J gene is TRBJ1-1, the V gene TRBV13; 8 nucleotides match TRBD1. The CDR3 consists of 14 residues. V shed 5 bases and J 1 base; nucleotides not matched to a gene: 3. The germline V gene has CDR1 PRHDT and CDR2 FYEKMQ (reference sequence).

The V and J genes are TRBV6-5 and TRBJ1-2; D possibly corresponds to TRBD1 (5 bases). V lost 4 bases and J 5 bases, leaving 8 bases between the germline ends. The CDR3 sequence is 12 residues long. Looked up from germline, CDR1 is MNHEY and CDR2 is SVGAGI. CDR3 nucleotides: TGTGCCAGCAGTTCCGACAGATATGGCTACACCTTC. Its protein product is CASSSDRYGYTF.

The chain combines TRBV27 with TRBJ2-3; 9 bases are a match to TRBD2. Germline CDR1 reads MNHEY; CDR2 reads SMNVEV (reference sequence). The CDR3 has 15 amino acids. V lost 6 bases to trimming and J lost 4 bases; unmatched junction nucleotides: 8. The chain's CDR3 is CASSRAGGASDTQYF. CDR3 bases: TGTGCCAGCAGCCGAGCGGGGGGTGCATCAGATACGCAGTATTTT.

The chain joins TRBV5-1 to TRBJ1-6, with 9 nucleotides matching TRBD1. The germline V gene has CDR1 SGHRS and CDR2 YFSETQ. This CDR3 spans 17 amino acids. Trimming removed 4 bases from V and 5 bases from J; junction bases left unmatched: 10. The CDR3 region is CASSKMGQGYNNSPLHF. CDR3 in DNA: TGCGCCAGCAGCAAGATGGGACAGGGTTATAATAATTCACCCCTCCACTTT. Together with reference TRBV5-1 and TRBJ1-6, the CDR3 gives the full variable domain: KAGVTQTPRYLIKTRGQQVTLSCSPISGHRSVSWYQQTPGQGLQFLFEYFSETQRNKGNFPGRFSGRQFSNSRSEMNVSTLELGDSALYLCASSKMGQGYNNSPLHFGNGTRLTVT.

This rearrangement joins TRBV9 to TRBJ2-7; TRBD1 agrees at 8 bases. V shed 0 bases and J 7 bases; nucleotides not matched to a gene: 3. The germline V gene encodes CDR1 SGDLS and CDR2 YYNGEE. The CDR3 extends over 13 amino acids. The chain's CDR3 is CASSVATGGEQYF. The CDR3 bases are TGTGCCAGCAGCGTAGCTACAGGGGGTGAGCAGTACTTC.

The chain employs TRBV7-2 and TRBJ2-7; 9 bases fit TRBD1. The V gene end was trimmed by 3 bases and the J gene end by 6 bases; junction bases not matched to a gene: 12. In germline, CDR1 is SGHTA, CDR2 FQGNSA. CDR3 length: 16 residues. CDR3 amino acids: CASSFSFGTGFSEQYF. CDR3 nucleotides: TGTGCCAGCAGCTTTTCATTCGGGACAGGGTTTTCCGAGCAGTACTTC. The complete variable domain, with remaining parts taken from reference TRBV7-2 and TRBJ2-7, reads GAGVSQSPSNKVTEKGKDVELRCDPISGHTALYWYRQSLGQGLEFLIYFQGNSAPDKSGLPSDRFSAERTGGSVSTLTIQRTQQEDSAVYLCASSFSFGTGFSEQYFGPGTRLTVT.

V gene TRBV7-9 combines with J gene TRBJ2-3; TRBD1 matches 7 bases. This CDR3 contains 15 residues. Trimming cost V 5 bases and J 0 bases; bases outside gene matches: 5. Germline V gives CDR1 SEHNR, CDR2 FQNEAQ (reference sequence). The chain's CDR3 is CASSLWTGSTDTQYF. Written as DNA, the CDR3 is TGTGCCAGCAGCCTTTGGACAGGTAGCACAGATACGCAGTATTTT.

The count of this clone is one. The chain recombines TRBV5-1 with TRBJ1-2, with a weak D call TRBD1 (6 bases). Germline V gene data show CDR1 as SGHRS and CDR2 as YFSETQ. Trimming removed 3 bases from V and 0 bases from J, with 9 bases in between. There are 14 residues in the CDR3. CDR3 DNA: TGCGCCAGCAGCTCTTCAGGGGCTAACTATGGCTACACCTTC. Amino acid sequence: CASSSSGANYGYTF.

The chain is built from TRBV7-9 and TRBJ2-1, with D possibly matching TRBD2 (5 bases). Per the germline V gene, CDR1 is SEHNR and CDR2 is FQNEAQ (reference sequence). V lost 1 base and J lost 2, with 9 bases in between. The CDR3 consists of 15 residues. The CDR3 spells CASSLVSGTYNEQFF. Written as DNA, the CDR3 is TGTGCCAGCAGCTTAGTGAGCGGCACCTACAATGAGCAGTTCTTC.

The CDR3 sequence: CASSYTGVGEQYF. CDR3 sequence (DNA): TGTGCCAGCAGTTATACGGGGGTAGGCGAGCAGTACTTC. The genes are TRBV6-5 and TRBJ2-7; a weak D match, TRBD2 (6 bases). The V end lost 3 bases, the J end lost 6 bases, and 12 bases lay between the germline ends. Germline values: CDR1 MNHEY, CDR2 SVGAGI. This CDR3 spans 13 amino acids.

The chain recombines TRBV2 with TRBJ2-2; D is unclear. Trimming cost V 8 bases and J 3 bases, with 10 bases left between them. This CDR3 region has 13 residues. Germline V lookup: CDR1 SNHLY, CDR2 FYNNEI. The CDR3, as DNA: TGTGCCAGCGAGGTAGAGGACACCGGGGAGCTGTTTTTT. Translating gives CASEVEDTGELFF. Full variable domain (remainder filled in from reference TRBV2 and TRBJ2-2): EPEVTQTPSHQVTQMGQEVILRCVPISNHLYFYWYRQILGQKVEFLVSFYNNEISEKSEIFDDQFSVERPDGSNFTLKIRSTKLEDSAMYFCASEVEDTGELFFGEGSRLTVL.